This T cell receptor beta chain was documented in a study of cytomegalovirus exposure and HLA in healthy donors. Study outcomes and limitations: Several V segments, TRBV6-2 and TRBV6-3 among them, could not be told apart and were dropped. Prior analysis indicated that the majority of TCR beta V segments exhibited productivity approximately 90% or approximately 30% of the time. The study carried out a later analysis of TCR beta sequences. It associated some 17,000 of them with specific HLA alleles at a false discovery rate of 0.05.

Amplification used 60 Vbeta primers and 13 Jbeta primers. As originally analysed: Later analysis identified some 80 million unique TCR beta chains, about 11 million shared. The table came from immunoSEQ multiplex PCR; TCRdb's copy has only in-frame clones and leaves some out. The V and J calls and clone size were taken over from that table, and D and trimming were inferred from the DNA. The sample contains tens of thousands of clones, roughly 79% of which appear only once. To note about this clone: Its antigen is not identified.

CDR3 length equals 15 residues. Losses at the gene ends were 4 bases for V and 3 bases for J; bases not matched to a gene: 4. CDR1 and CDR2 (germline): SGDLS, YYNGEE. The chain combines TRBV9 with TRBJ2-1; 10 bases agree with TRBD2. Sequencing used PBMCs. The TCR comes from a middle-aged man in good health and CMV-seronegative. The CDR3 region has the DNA TGTGCCAGCAGCCCCGGACTAGCGGACTACAATGAGCAGTTCTTC. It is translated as CASSPGLADYNEQFF.